This section outlines one T cell receptor beta chain sequence together with its context. This likely reflects a read error, since a far larger clone is one base away. This sample was taken from a study of shared clonotypes between healthy human individuals. The CDR3 is made up of 15 amino acids. The ends were cut back, 0 bases at V and 9 bases at J, with 17 bases in the middle. Germline CDR1 reads GTSNPN; CDR2 reads SVGIG (reference sequence). Profiled with immunoSEQ multiplex PCR; TCRdb holds only in-frame clones, not every one. In the table there are about 510,000 clones, around 79% of which are singletons.

The chain couples TRBV30 to TRBJ1-4; tentative D call: TRBD1 (5 bases). Material for sequencing was PBMCs. The source is a woman aged 40 to 49 in good health. Some clones in this sample may be carry-over from other donors' samples. DNA for the CDR3: TGTGCCTGGAGTGTACTCAGGGCGAGGGGCAAAAAACTGTTTTTT. Residues: CAWSVLRARGKKLFF. Looking up the rest from reference TRBV30 and TRBJ1-4 gives the full variable domain: SQTIHQWPATLVQPVGSPLSLECTVEGTSNPNLYWYRQAAGRGLQLLFYSVGIGQISSEVPQNLSASRPQDRQFILSSKKLLLSDSGFYLCAWSVLRARGKKLFFGSGTQLSVL.